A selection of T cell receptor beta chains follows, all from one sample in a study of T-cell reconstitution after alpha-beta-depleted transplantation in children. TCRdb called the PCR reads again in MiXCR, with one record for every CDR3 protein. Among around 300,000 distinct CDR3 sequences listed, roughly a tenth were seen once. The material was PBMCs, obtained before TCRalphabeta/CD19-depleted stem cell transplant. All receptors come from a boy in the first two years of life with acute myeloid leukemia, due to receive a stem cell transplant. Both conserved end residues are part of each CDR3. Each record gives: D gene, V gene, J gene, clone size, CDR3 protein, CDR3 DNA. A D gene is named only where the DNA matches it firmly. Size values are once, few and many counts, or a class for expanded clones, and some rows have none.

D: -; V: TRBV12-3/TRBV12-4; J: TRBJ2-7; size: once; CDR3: CTSCTALDEQYF; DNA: TGTACCAGCTGCACCGCATTAGACGAGCAGTACTTC
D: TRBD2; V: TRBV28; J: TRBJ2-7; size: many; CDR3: CASSLERGEQYF; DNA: TGTGCCAGCAGTTTAGAGCGGGGCGAGCAGTACTTC
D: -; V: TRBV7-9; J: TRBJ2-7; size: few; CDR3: CASSLGLRYEQYF; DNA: TGTGCCAGCAGCTTAGGTCTTCGCTACGAGCAGTACTTC
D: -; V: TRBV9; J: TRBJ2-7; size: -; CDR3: CASSVGSGHKVAYEQYF; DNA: TGTGCCAGCAGCGTAGGATCGGGACACAAGGTAGCCTACGAGCAGTACTTC
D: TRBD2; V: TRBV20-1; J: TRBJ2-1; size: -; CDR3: CSARTAGGPNEQFF; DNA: TGCAGTGCTAGAACAGCGGGAGGGCCGAATGAGCAGTTCTTC
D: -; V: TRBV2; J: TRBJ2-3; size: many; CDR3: CASSEEWRDTQYF; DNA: TGTGCCAGCAGTGAAGAATGGCGGGATACGCAGTATTTT
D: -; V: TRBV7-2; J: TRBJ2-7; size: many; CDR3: CASSFGAAGAYEQYF; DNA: TGTGCCAGCAGCTTTGGGGCGGCCGGGGCCTACGAGCAGTACTTC
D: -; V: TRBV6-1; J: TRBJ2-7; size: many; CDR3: CATRGDSSYEQYF; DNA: TGTGCCACCCGGGGTGACAGCTCCTACGAGCAGTACTTC
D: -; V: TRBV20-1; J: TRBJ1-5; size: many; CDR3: CSARERAGLGNQPQHF; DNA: TGCAGTGCTAGAGAACGGGCAGGGCTCGGCAATCAGCCCCAGCATTTT
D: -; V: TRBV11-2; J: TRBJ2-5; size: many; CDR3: CASSSTWRGGETQYF; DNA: TGTGCCAGCAGCTCGACGTGGCGGGGAGGAGAGACCCAGTACTTC
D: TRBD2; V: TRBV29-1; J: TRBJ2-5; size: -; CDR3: CSVYQREDWYQETQYF; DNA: TGCAGCGTTTACCAGCGGGAGGATTGGTACCAAGAGACCCAGTACTTC
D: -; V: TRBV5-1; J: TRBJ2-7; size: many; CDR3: CASSLAAYSSYEQYF; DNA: TGCGCCAGCAGCTTGGCCGCTTACAGCTCCTACGAGCAGTACTTC
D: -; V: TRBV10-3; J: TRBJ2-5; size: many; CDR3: CAISEGLRQETQYF; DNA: TGTGCCATCAGTGAGGGACTACGGCAAGAGACCCAGTACTTC
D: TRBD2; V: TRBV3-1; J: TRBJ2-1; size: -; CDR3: CASSQGGLRIYNEQFF; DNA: TGTGCCAGCAGCCAGGGAGGGCTAAGGATCTACAATGAGCAGTTCTTC
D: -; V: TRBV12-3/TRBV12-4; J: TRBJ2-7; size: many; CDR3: CASSLPALEQYF; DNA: TGTGCCAGCAGTTTACCAGCTCTCGAGCAGTACTTC
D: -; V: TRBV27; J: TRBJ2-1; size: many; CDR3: CASSLAPGLYNEQFF; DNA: TGTGCCAGCAGTTTAGCCCCTGGACTTTACAATGAGCAGTTCTTC
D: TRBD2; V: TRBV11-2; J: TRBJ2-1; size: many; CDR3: CASSFPTTSGVLLGQFF; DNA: TGTGCCAGCAGCTTCCCTACGACTAGCGGTGTACTGCTGGGGCAGTTCTTC
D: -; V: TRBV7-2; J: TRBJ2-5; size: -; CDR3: CASSYILGGKEETQYF; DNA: TGTGCCAGCAGCTATATACTAGGCGGGAAGGAAGAGACCCAGTACTTC
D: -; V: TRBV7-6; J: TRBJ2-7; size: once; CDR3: CASSFRPTIAGATLSYEQYF; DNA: TGTGCCAGCAGCTTCCGGCCAACAATAGCAGGGGCGACACTTTCCTACGAGCAGTACTTC
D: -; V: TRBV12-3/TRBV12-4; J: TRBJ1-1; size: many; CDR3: CASRETGMNTEAFF; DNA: TGTGCCAGCAGAGAAACAGGGATGAACACTGAAGCTTTCTTT
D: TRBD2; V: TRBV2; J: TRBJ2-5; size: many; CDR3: CASSDPTSGDETQYF; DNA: TGTGCCAGCAGTGACCCGACTAGCGGGGATGAGACCCAGTACTTC
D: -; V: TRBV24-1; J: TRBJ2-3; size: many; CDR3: CATSTGWTDTQYF; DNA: TGTGCCACCTCGACAGGTTGGACAGATACGCAGTATTTT
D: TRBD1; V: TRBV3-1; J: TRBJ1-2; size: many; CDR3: CASSQDRTGGRSYTF; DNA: TGTGCCAGCAGCCAAGACCGGACAGGGGGCAGGAGCTACACCTTC
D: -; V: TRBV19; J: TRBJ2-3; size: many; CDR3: CASSWDTDTQYF; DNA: TGCGCCAGCAGCTGGGACACAGATACGCAGTATTTT
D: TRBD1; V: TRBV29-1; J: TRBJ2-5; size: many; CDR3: CSVEDRAGGETQYF; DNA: TGCAGCGTTGAAGATCGGGCAGGGGGTGAGACCCAGTACTTC
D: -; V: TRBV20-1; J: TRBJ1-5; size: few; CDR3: CSAILGRNQPQHF; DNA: TGCAGTGCTATTTTGGGCCGCAATCAGCCCCAGCATTTT
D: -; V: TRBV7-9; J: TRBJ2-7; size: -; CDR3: CASSPEGGYEQYF; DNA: TGTGCCAGCAGCCCCGAGGGGGGCTACGAGCAGTACTTC
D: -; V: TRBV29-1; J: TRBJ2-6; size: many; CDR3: CSVVGASGANVLTF; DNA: TGCAGCGTTGTCGGCGCCTCTGGGGCCAACGTCCTGACTTTC
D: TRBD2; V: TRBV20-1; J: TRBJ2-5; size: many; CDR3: CSARAGGPETQYF; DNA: TGCAGTGCTAGAGCGGGGGGGCCGGAGACCCAGTACTTC
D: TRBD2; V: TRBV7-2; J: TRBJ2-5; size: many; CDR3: CASSLDAREAETQYF; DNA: TGTGCCAGCAGCTTAGATGCGCGGGAGGCCGAGACCCAGTACTTC
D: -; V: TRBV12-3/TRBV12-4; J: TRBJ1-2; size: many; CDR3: CASSPDGDKGYTF; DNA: TGTGCCAGCAGTCCCGATGGGGATAAAGGCTACACCTTC
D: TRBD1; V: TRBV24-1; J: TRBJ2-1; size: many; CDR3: CATSDRRGSSYNEQFF; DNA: TGTGCCACCAGTGATCGCAGGGGGAGCTCCTACAATGAGCAGTTCTTC